These T cell receptor beta chains were read from a single sample in a study of blood T cell repertoires in COVID-19. Assay: immunoSEQ multiplex PCR; the TCRdb copy retains only in-frame clones and omits some. The sample yields fewer than 350,000 clones, nearly 90% seen once. The sequenced material came from PBMCs or T cells enriched from blood (not recorded which). Receptors were obtained from a woman aged 25 to 39 who had recovered from COVID-19. The CDR3 runs from the conserved cysteine through the conserved F or W. A D gene is named only where the DNA matches it firmly. Only part of the rows carry a size: once, few, many, or a class if the clone is expanded.

TRBJ1-1 | NA | NA | TRBV28 | TGTGCCAGCAGTCCTTTGCCCTTTGGGCACACTGAAGCTTTCTTT | CASSPLPFGHTEAFF
TRBJ1-3 | NA | TRBD1 | TRBV5-1 | TGCGCCAGCAGCCCCGGGGCAGGGGGTAACACCATATATTTT | CASSPGAGGNTIYF
TRBJ2-1 | once | NA | TRBV30 | TGTGCCTGGGGAGTACCAGGGTACAATGAGCAGTTCTTC | CAWGVPGYNEQFF
TRBJ2-5 | few | TRBD2 | TRBV3-1/TRBV3-2 | TGTGCCAGCAGCCAATACTTTACGAGCGGGGGGGAGAAAGAGACCCAGTACTTC | CASSQYFTSGGEKETQYF
TRBJ1-2 | NA | TRBD1 | TRBV28 | TGTGCCAGCAGTTCCGACAGGGGTTTCATTCCTAACTATGGCTACACCTTC | CASSSDRGFIPNYGYTF
TRBJ1-4 | NA | NA | TRBV7-2 | TGTGCCAGCAGCCTAGACGGCAGGGTGAAGGAAAAACTGTTTTTT | CASSLDGRVKEKLFF
TRBJ1-1 | once | TRBD1 | TRBV9 | TGTGCCAGCAGCTTATCGACAGGGTCGAGCACTGAAGCTTTCTTT | CASSLSTGSSTEAFF
TRBJ2-4 | NA | NA | TRBV19 | TGTGCCACCCGAACCCGGGCCAAAAACATTCAGTACTTC | CATRTRAKNIQYF
TRBJ2-2 | few | NA | TRBV4-3 | TGCGCCAGCAGCCAAGAACAGATAACCGGGGAGCTGTTTTTT | CASSQEQITGELFF
TRBJ1-1 | NA | NA | TRBV7-9 | TGTGCCAGCAGCTTAGGCGGGAGCAACACTGAAGCTTTCTTT | CASSLGGSNTEAFF
TRBJ1-2 | NA | NA | TRBV6-5 | TGTGCCAGCAGTTACTCGATATCAGGGACTATCGGCTACACCTTC | CASSYSISGTIGYTF
TRBJ2-3 | NA | NA | TRBV10-3 | TGTGCCACGGGACAAAACACAGATACGCAGTATTTT | CATGQNTDTQYF
TRBJ2-2 | NA | TRBD2 | TRBV30 | TGTGCCTGCCTTCTAGCGGGAGGGCCCGGGGAGCTGTTTTTT | CACLLAGGPGELFF
TRBJ1-4 | NA | NA | TRBV19 | TGTGCCAGTAGTGAGGAGGGGACTAATGAAAAACTGTTTTTT | CASSEEGTNEKLFF
TRBJ2-7 | once | NA | TRBV5-1 | TGCGCCAGCAGCCAACCCTCGGGCGAGCAGTACTTC | CASSQPSGEQYF
TRBJ2-2 | NA | NA | TRBV10-2 | TGCGCCAGCAGGAGGGAGGGACAAGGTGCCGGGGAGCTGTTTTTT | CASRREGQGAGELFF
TRBJ2-1 | NA | NA | TRBV5-1 | TGCGCCAGCATGGTGGTAGGAGGAACCTACAATGAGCAGTTCTTC | CASMVVGGTYNEQFF
TRBJ2-2 | NA | TRBD2 | TRBV5-4 | TGTGCCAGCAGCTCGACTAGCGGGAGGGCTCGGACCGGGGAGCTGTTTTTT | CASSSTSGRARTGELFF
TRBJ2-3 | NA | NA | TRBV7-2 | TGTGCCAGCAGCTACAGGGCTAAGAAGGGAACGCAGTATTTT | CASSYRAKKGTQYF
TRBJ2-1 | NA | TRBD2 | TRBV18 | TGTGCCAGCTCAGGGTTAGCGGGAGGATTAGTCTATGAGCAGTTCTTC | CASSGLAGGLVYEQFF
TRBJ1-1 | NA | TRBD1 | TRBV6-2/TRBV6-3 | TGTGCCAGCAGTTACCGACGGGACAGTATCCTGAACACTGAAGCTTTCTTT | CASSYRRDSILNTEAFF
TRBJ2-6 | NA | NA | TRBV9 | TGTGCCAGCAGCGTACAGGGGTCCGGGGCCAACGTCCTGACTTTC | CASSVQGSGANVLTF
TRBJ2-1 | few | TRBD2 | TRBV7-3 | TGTGCCAGCAGCTTAAGGCTAGCGGGATCCAATGAGCAGTTCTTC | CASSLRLAGSNEQFF
TRBJ1-6 | NA | NA | TRBV11-3 | TGTGCCAGCAGCTCGTTTTCCTCCTATAATTCACCCCTCCACTTT | CASSSFSSYNSPLHF
TRBJ1-6 | NA | TRBD1 | TRBV27 | TGTGCCAGCAGTAAAGTCGACAGGGCCGTCACCCTCCACTTT | CASSKVDRAVTLHF
TRBJ1-2 | NA | NA | TRBV11-2 | TGTGCCAGCAGCCTAAGGTGGGGAGGGACGGCGGCCAAAAGGGGTGGCTACACCTTC | CASSLRWGGTAAKRGGYTF
TRBJ1-4 | NA | NA | TRBV4-1 | TGCGCCAGCAGCCCGCCCGAGGGAGAAAAACTGTTTTTT | CASSPPEGEKLFF
TRBJ1-6 | NA | NA | TRBV9 | TGTGCCAGCAGCGGCCCGGACAGCCCCGTTAATTCACCCCTCCACTTT | CASSGPDSPVNSPLHF
TRBJ1-3 | once | NA | TRBV28 | TGTGCCAGCAGTTCATTAGGGGGAATACTATCCGGAAACACCATATATTTT | CASSSLGGILSGNTIYF
TRBJ1-3 | NA | TRBD1 | TRBV18 | TGTGCCAGCTCACCACTACCGAGGGGGCCCAGCTCTGGAAACACCATATATTTT | CASSPLPRGPSSGNTIYF
TRBJ1-6 | NA | NA | TRBV19 | TGTGCCAGTAGGTACCAGGGTGGAAATTCACCCCTCCACTTT | CASRYQGGNSPLHF
TRBJ2-2 | NA | TRBD1 | TRBV28 | TGTGCCAGCAGGACCGGGACAGGGGTCACCGGGGAGCTGTTTTTT | CASRTGTGVTGELFF